This TCR beta chain was captured in a study of cytomegalovirus exposure and HLA in healthy donors. Looked up from germline, CDR1 is SEHNR and CDR2 is FQNEAQ (reference sequence). CDR3 length: 15 residues. Trimming took 3 bases from V and 2 from J, leaving 11 bases between them. The PCR had 60 Vbeta and 13 Jbeta primers. Produced via immunoSEQ multiplex PCR; TCRdb's table is partial and in-frame only. The sample comprises about 160,000 clones, nearly 80% of which are singletons, and around 3.3% rests with the top ten. Concerning this clone: Its specificity is not known.

Notes on the study in general: An analysis done earlier found most TCR beta V segments productive about 87% or about 30% of the time. Rates of TCR association differed by HLA locus in a later analysis, with DRB1 highest and HLA-C lowest.

The sequenced sample was PBMCs. The chain employs TRBV7-9 and TRBJ2-1, with a tentative D call TRBD2 (6 bases). The clonotype comes from a middle-aged woman in good health and CMV-seronegative. The CDR3 DNA sequence: TGTGCCAGCAGCTTGCGGGACGGGACCTACAATGAGCAGTTCTTC. Protein: CASSLRDGTYNEQFF. The full variable domain, completed using reference TRBV7-9 and TRBJ2-1, is DTGVSQNPRHKITKRGQNVTFRCDPISEHNRLYWYRQTLGQGPEFLTYFQNEAQLEKSRLLSDRFSAERPKGSFSTLEIQRTEQGDSAMYLCASSLRDGTYNEQFFGPGTRLTVL.